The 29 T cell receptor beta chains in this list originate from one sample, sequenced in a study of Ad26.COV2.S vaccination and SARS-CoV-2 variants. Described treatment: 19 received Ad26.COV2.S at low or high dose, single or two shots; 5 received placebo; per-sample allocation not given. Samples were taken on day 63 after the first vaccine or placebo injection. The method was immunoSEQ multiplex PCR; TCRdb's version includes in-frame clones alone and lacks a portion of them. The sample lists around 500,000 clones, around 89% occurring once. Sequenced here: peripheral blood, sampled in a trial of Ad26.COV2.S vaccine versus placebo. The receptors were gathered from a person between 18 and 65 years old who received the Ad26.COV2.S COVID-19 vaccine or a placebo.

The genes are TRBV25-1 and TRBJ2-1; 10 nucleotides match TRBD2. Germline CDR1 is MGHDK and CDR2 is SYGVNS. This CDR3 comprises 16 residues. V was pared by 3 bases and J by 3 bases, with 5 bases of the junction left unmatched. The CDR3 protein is CASSDPLAGIYNEQFF. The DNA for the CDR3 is TGTGCCAGCAGTGACCCACTAGCGGGGATCTACAATGAGCAGTTCTTC. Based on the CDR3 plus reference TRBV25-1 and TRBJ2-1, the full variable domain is EADIYQTPRYLVIGTGKKITLECSQTMGHDKMYWYQQDPGMELHLIHYSYGVNSTEKGDLSSESTVSRIRTEHFPLTLESARPSHTSQYLCASSDPLAGIYNEQFFGPGTRLTVL.

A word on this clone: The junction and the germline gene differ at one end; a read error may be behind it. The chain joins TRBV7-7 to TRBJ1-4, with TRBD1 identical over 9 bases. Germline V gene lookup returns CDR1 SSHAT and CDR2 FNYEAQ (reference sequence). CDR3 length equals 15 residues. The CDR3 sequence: CASSPLGQGTEKLFF. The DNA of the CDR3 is TGTGCTAGCAGCCCATTGGGACAGGGTACCGAAAAACTGTTTTTT.

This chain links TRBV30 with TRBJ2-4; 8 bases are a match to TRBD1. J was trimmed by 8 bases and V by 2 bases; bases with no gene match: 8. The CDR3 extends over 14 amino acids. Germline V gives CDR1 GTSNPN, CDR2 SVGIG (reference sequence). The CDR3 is CAWSSGRGPDIQYF. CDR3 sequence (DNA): TGTGCCTGGAGTTCAGGCAGGGGGCCTGACATTCAGTACTTC.

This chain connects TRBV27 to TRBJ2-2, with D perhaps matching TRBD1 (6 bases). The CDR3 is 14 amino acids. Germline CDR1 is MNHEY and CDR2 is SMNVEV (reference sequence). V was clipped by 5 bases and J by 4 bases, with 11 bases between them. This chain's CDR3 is CASSPPGVTGELFF. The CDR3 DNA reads TGTGCCAGCAGTCCCCCAGGGGTCACCGGGGAGCTGTTTTTT.

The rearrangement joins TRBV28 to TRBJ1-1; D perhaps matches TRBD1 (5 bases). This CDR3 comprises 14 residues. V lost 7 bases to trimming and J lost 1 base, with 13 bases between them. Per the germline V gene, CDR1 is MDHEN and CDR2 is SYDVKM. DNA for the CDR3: TGTGCCAGCACCTGGGCAGGGACGAACACTGAAGCTTTCTTT. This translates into CASTWAGTNTEAFF.

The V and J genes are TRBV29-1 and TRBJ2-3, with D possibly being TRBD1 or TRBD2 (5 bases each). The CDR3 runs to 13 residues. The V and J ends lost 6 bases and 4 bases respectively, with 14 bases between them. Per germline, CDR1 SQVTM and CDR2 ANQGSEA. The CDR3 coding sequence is TGCAGCGTCAAACGGGTGGGGGCAGATACGCAGTATTTT. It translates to CSVKRVGADTQYF.

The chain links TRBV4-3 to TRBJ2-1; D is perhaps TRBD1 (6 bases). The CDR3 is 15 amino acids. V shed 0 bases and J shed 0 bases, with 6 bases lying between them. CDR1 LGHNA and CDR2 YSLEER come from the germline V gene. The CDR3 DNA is TGCGCCAGCAGCCAAGAGGACAGCTCCTACAATGAGCAGTTCTTC. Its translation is CASSQEDSSYNEQFF.

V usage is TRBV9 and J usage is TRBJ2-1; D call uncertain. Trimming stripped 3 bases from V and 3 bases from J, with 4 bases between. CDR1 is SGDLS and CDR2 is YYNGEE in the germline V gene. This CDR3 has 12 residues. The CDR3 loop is CASSDDYNEQFF. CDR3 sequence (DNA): TGTGCCAGCAGCGACGACTACAATGAGCAGTTCTTC.

The CDR3 nucleotides are TGTGCCAGCAGTGCCGGGACTACCACAGATACGCAGTATTTT. It codes for CASSAGTTTDTQYF. The genes are TRBV28 and TRBJ2-3, with 7 bases lining up with TRBD2. The CDR3 runs 14 residues. After removal of 5 bases from V and 2 bases from J, the junction contained 4 bases not matched to a gene. From germline, CDR1 is MDHEN and CDR2 SYDVKM.

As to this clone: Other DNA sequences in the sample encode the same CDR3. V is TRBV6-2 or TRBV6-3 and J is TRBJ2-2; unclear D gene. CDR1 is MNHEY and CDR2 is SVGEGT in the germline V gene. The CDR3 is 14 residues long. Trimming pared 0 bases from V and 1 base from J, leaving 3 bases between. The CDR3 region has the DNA TGTGCCAGCAGTTACTCCGGGAACACCGGGGAGCTGTTTTTT. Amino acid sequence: CASSYSGNTGELFF.

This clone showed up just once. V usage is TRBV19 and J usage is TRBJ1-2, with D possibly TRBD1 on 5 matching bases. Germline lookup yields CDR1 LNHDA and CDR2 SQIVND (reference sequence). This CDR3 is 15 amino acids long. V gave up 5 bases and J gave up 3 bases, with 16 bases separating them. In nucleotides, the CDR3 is TGTGCCAGTAGTGTTAACATCGCGGGGGACTATGGCTACACCTTC. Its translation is CASSVNIAGDYGYTF.

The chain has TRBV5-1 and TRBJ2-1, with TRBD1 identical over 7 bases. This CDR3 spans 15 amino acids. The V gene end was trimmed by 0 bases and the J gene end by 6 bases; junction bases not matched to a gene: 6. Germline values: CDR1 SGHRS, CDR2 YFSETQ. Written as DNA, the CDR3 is TGCGCCAGCAGCTTGGGGGCCGACAGGGTCAATGAGCAGTTCTTC. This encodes CASSLGADRVNEQFF. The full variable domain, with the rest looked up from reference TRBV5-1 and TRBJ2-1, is KAGVTQTPRYLIKTRGQQVTLSCSPISGHRSVSWYQQTPGQGLQFLFEYFSETQRNKGNFPGRFSGRQFSNSRSEMNVSTLELGDSALYLCASSLGADRVNEQFFGPGTRLTVL.

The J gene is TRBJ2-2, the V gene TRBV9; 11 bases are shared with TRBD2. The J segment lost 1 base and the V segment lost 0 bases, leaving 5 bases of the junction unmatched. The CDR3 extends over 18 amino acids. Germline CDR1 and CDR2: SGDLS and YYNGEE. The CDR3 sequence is CASSVGLAGGENTGELFF. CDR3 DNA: TGTGCCAGCAGCGTAGGGCTAGCGGGAGGCGAGAACACCGGGGAGCTGTTTTTT. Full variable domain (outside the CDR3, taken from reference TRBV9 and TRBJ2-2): DSGVTQTPKHLITATGQRVTLRCSPRSGDLSVYWYQQSLDQGLQFLIQYYNGEERAKGNILERFSAQQFPDLHSELNLSSLELGDSALYFCASSVGLAGGENTGELFFGEGSRLTVL.

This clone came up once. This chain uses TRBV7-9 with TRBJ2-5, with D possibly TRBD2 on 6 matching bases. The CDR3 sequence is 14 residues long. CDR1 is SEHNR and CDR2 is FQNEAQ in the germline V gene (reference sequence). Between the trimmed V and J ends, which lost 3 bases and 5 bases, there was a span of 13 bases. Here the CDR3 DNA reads TGTGCCAGCAGCTTTGGTGGGGGACTGGAGACCCAGTACTTC. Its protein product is CASSFGGGLETQYF.

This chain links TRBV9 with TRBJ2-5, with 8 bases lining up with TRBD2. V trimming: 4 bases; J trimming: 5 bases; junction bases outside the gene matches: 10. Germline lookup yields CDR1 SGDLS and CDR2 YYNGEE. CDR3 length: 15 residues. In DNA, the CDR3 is TGTGCCAGCAGCCCCCCGGGGACTAGTGGGGAGACCCAGTACTTC. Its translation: CASSPPGTSGETQYF.

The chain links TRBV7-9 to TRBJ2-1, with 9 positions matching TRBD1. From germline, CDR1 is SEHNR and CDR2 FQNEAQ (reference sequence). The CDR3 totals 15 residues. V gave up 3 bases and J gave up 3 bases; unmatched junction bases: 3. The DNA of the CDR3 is TGTGCCAGCAGCTTGATGGGACAGGGCTACAATGAGCAGTTCTTC. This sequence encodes CASSLMGQGYNEQFF.

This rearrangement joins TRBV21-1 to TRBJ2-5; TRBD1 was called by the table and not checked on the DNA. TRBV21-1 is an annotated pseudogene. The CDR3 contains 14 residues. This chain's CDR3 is CASSLGQGQETQYF. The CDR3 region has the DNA TGTGCCAGCAGCCTCGGACAGGGACAAGAGACCCAGTACTTC.

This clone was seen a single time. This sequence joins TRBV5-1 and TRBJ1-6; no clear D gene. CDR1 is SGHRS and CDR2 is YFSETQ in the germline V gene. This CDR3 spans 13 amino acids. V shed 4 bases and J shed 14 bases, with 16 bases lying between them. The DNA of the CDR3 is TGCGCCAGCAGCCTCTCTCGGGTCTCAACCCTCCACTTT. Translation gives CASSLSRVSTLHF.

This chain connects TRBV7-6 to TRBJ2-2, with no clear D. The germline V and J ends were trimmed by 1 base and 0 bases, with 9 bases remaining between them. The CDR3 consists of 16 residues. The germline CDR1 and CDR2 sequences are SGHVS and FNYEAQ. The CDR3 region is CASSLGRETNTGELFF. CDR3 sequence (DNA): TGTGCCAGCAGCTTAGGCCGAGAGACGAACACCGGGGAGCTGTTTTTT. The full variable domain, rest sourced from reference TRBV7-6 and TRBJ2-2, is GAGVSQSPRYKVTKRGQDVALRCDPISGHVSLYWYRQALGQGPEFLTYFNYEAQQDKSGLPNDRFSAERPEGSISTLTIQRTEQRDSAMYRCASSLGRETNTGELFFGEGSRLTVL.

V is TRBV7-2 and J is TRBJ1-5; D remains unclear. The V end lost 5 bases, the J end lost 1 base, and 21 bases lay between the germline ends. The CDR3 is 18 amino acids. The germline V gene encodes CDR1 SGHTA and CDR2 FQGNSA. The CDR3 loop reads CASSLVAWGSGSNQPQHF. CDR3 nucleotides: TGTGCCAGCAGCCTAGTGGCGTGGGGATCTGGAAGCAATCAGCCCCAGCATTTT.

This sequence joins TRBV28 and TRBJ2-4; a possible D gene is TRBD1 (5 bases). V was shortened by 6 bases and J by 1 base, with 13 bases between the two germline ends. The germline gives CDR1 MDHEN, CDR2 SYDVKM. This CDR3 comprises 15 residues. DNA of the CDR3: TGTGCCAGCAGGCAGGGAAGTACTGCCAAAAACATTCAGTACTTC. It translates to CASRQGSTAKNIQYF.

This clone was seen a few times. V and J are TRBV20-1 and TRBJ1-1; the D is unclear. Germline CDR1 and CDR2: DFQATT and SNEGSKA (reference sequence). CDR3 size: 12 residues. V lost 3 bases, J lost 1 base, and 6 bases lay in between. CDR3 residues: CSASVRNTEAFF. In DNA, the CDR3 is TGCAGTGCTAGTGTCAGGAACACTGAAGCTTTCTTT.

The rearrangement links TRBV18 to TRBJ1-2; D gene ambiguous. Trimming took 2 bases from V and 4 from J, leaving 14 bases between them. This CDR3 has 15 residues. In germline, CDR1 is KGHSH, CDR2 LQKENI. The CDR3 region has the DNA TGTGCCAGCTCACCAACCGATACCACACCCTATGGCTACACCTTC. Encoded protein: CASSPTDTTPYGYTF. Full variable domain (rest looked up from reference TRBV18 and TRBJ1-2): NAGVMQNPRHLVRRRGQEARLRCSPMKGHSHVYWYRQLPEEGLKFMVYLQKENIIDESGMPKERFSAEFPKEGPSILRIQQVVRGDSAAYFCASSPTDTTPYGYTFGSGTRLTVV.

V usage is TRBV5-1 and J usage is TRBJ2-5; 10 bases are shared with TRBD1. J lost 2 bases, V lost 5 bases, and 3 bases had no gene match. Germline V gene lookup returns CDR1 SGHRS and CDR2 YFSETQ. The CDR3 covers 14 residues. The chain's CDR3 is CASRKDRGQETQYF. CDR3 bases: TGCGCCAGCAGGAAGGACAGGGGGCAAGAGACCCAGTACTTC.

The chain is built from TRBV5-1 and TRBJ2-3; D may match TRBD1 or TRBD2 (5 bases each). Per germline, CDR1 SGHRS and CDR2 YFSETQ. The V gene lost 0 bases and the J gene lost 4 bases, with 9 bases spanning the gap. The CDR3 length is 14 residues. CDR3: CASSLDGGADTQYF. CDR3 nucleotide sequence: TGCGCCAGCAGCTTGGATGGGGGAGCAGATACGCAGTATTTT.

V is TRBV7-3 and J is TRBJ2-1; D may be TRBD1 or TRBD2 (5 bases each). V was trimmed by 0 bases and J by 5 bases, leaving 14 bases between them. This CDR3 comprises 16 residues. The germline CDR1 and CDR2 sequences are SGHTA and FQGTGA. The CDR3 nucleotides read TGTGCCAGCAGCTTAACAGGGGCTAGCCGACACAATGAGCAGTTCTTC. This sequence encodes CASSLTGASRHNEQFF.

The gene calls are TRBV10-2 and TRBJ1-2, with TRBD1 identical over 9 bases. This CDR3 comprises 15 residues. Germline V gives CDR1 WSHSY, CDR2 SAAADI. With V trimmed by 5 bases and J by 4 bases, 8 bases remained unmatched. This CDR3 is CASSPGQGPLYGYTF. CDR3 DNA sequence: TGCGCCAGCAGTCCCGGACAGGGGCCCCTCTATGGCTACACCTTC.

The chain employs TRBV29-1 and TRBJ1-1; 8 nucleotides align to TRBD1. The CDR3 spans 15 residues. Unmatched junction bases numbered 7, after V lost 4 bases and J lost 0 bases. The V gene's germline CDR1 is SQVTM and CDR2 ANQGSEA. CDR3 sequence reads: CSVGQGAKLNTEAFF. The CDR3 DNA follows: TGCAGCGTTGGGCAGGGGGCAAAACTGAACACTGAAGCTTTCTTT.

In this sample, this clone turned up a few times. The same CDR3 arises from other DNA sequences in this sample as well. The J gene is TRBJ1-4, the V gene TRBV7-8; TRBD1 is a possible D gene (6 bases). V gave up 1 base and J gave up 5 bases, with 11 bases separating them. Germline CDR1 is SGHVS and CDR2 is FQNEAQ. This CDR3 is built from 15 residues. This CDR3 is CASSLDDRTNEKLFF. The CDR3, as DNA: TGTGCCAGCAGCTTAGATGACAGGACCAATGAAAAACTGTTTTTT. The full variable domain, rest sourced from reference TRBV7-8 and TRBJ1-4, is GAGVSQSPRYKVAKRGQDVALRCDPISGHVSLFWYQQALGQGPEFLTYFQNEAQLDKSGLPSDRFFAERPEGSVSTLKIQRTQQEDSAVYLCASSLDDRTNEKLFFGSGTQLSVL.